This TCR beta chain was captured by sequencing in a study of somatic mutations in cytotoxic T cells in rheumatoid arthritis. V was pared by 6 bases and J by 9 bases, with 9 bases between. Germline CDR1 reads WNHNN; CDR2 reads SYGVQD (reference sequence). The CDR3 spans 11 residues. Measured with immunoSEQ multiplex PCR; TCRdb has only the in-frame clones, and not every one. This sample has about 16,000 clones, with roughly 78% found just once. The specimen was CD8+ T cells sorted from blood. The TCR was taken from a woman aged 45-65 years with rheumatoid arthritis. The chain combines TRBV10-1 with TRBJ2-1; no clear D. CDR3 sequence (DNA): TGCGCCAGCAGCGACGGCCCTGAGCAGTTCTTC. Protein product: CASSDGPEQFF.